Following are 9 T cell receptor beta chains from one sample sequenced in a study of patients and donors after allogeneic stem cell transplantation. TCRdb used MiXCR to reprocess the RT-PCR reads, holding one entry per CDR3 protein. Of hundreds of thousands of distinct CDR3 sequences detected, about a sixth appear once; the ten largest clones hold 7% to 7.5%. The sequenced sample was blood, either unsorted or a sorted T cell fraction (not recorded which). These receptors were taken from a human donor who was either an allogeneic HSCT recipient or a stem cell or donor lymphocyte infusion donor (not recorded which). It is not recorded whose cells these are; they may come from a transplant donor.

This clonotype has just a few counts. V and J are TRBV12-3 or TRBV12-4 and TRBJ1-3; the D is unclear. The CDR3 contains 14 residues. V gave up 8 bases and J gave up 0 bases, with 11 bases separating them. DNA of the CDR3: TGTGCCAGCGAAAGGTCCTCCTCTGGAAACACCATATATTTT. It encodes CASERSSSGNTIYF.

This clonotype was picked up a small number of times. The chain carries TRBV7-9 and TRBJ2-7; D may be TRBD1 (6 bases). Germline CDR1 is SEHNR and CDR2 is FQNEAQ (reference sequence). V was trimmed by 4 bases and J by 3 bases, leaving 16 bases between them. This CDR3 is 15 amino acids long. This CDR3 is CASSSPGTQVYEQYF. The DNA for the CDR3 is TGTGCCAGCAGCTCTCCCGGGACACAAGTCTACGAGCAGTACTTC.

This clonotype has only a few counts. The chain combines TRBV25-1 with TRBJ2-2; unclear D gene. Germline V gene data show CDR1 as MGHDK and CDR2 as SYGVNS. Trimming removed 4 bases at V and 0 bases at J, with 9 bases between. CDR3 size: 15 residues. This CDR3 is CASSGRRANTGELFF. As DNA, the CDR3 is TGTGCCAGCAGTGGACGGAGAGCGAACACCGGGGAGCTGTTTTTT.

This clonotype was observed a few times. The rearrangement uses TRBV27 and TRBJ2-7, with 12 bases lining up with TRBD2. The CDR3 totals 18 residues. V dropped 6 bases and J dropped 4; count of bases not matched to a gene: 16. In germline, CDR1 is MNHEY, CDR2 SMNVEV (reference sequence). In nucleotides, the CDR3 is TGTGCCAGCAGATTAGAGACCCGGACTAGCGGGGAACGATACGAGCAGTACTTC. Translating gives CASRLETRTSGERYEQYF.

This clonotype was observed a handful of times. The rearrangement uses TRBV4-3 and TRBJ1-3; perhaps TRBD1 as D (5 bases). The CDR3 runs 16 residues. V lost 4 bases to trimming and J lost 8 bases, with 21 bases between them. Germline V gene sequence: CDR1 LGHNA, CDR2 YSLEER. DNA for the CDR3: TGCGCCAGCAGCCCTCACCCGGCGGGGGGAGGTTACACCATATATTTT. It translates to CASSPHPAGGGYTIYF.

The sample holds a few counts of this clonotype. The chain links TRBV20-1 to TRBJ2-7; 7 positions match TRBD2. Germline CDR1 and CDR2: DFQATT and SNEGSKA (reference sequence). V was pared by 5 bases and J by 3 bases, with 7 bases of the junction left unmatched. The CDR3 has 13 amino acids. CDR3 bases: TGCAGTGCTCCCGGGGACTACTTCTACGAGCAGTACTTC. It is translated as CSAPGDYFYEQYF.

This chain uses TRBV4-2 with TRBJ1-4; D gene uncertain. There are 14 residues in the CDR3. Trimming shortened V by 0 bases and J by 7 bases, and 9 bases separated the two germline ends. From germline, CDR1 is LGHNA and CDR2 YNFKEQ. The CDR3 is CASSQDPPSEKLFF. The CDR3 DNA sequence: TGTGCCAGCAGCCAAGACCCCCCGAGTGAAAAACTGTTTTTT.

This clonotype occurred many times. The chain couples TRBV12-3 or TRBV12-4 to TRBJ2-1; 9 bases align to TRBD2. V lost 3 bases and J lost 3; bases outside the gene matches: 3. This CDR3 has 15 residues. CDR3 coding DNA: TGTGCCAGCAGTTTCGGGACTAGCAGCTACAATGAGCAGTTCTTC. Its protein product is CASSFGTSSYNEQFF.

The chain carries TRBV5-1 and TRBJ1-4; weak D call: TRBD1 (5 bases). CDR1 is SGHRS, CDR2 YFSETQ, per germline. V was clipped by 4 bases and J by 0 bases, with 10 bases between them. CDR3 length: 15 amino acids. CDR3 nucleotides: TGCGCCAGCAGCGGGACTCCTGCAACTAATGAAAAACTGTTTTTT. This codes for CASSGTPATNEKLFF.